This TCR beta chain is drawn from a study of blood T cell repertoires in COVID-19. The trim removed 4 bases at V and 3 bases at J, leaving 1 base unmatched. The germline V gene has CDR1 SGHRS and CDR2 YFSETQ. This CDR3 is built from 13 residues. Produced via immunoSEQ multiplex PCR; TCRdb's table is partial and in-frame only. This sample has 300,000 to 400,000 clones, with roughly nine tenths found just once. Ages ranged from roughly 18 to 100 years, with residence in about two dozen US areas. The sequenced material came from PBMCs or T cells enriched from blood (not recorded which). The source of this sequence is a man between 18 and 29 years old who had recovered from COVID-19. The chain recombines TRBV5-1 with TRBJ2-5, with 9 bases aligning to TRBD1. The CDR3 bases are TGCGCCAGCAGCACAGGGGGCGAAGAGACCCAGTACTTC. This sequence encodes CASSTGGEETQYF.